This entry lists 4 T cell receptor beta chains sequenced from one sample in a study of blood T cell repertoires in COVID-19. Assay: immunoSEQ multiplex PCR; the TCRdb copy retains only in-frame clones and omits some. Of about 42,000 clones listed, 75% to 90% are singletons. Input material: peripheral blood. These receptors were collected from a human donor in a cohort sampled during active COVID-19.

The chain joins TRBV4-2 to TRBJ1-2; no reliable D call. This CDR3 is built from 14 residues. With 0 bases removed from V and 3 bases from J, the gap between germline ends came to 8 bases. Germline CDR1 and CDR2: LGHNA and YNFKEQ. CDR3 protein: CASSQDPSHYGYTF. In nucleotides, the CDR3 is TGTGCCAGCAGCCAAGATCCTTCCCACTATGGCTACACCTTC.

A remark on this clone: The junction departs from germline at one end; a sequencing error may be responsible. CDR3 amino acids: CASREGYSNQPQHF. In DNA form, the CDR3 reads TGTGCCAGCCGTGAGGGCTATAGCAATCAGCCCCAGCATTTT. The genes are TRBV6-1 and TRBJ1-5; D unclear. Germline CDR1 MNHNS, CDR2 SASEGT. The CDR3 has 14 residues.

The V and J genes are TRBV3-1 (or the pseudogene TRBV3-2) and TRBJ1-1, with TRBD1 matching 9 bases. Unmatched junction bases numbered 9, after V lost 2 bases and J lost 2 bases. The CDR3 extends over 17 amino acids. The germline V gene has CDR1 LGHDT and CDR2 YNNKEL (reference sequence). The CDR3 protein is CASSQNRGQWGNTEAFF. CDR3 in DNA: TGTGCCAGCAGCCAAAACAGGGGGCAATGGGGAAACACTGAAGCTTTCTTT.

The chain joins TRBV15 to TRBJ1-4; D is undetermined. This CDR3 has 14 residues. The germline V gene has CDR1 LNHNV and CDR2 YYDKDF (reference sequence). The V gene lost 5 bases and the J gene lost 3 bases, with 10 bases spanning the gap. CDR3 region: CATSVARSNEKLFF. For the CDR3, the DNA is TGTGCCACCAGCGTAGCCCGGTCTAATGAAAAACTGTTTTTT.